These T cell receptor beta chains were read from a single sample in a study of cytomegalovirus exposure and HLA in healthy donors. Profiled with immunoSEQ multiplex PCR; TCRdb holds only in-frame clones, not every one. This table holds 250,000 to 350,000 clones, 88% found once. Sequenced material: PBMCs. These receptors all come from a man aged 30-40 years in good health and CMV-seronegative. CDR3s include the opening cysteine and the closing phenylalanine or tryptophan. Fields, in order: V gene, J gene, clone size, D gene, CDR3 DNA, CDR3 protein. D genes are given only for firm matches. Size tells how often a clone was seen (once, few, many) or the class of an expanded clone, and some rows leave it out.

TRBV29-1	TRBJ2-2	-	-	TGCAGCGTTTTGGCGGGCACCGGGGAGCTGTTTTTT	CSVLAGTGELFF
TRBV19	TRBJ1-2	once	-	TGTGCCAGTAGTGGAGGACAGAACTATGGCTACACCTTC	CASSGGQNYGYTF
TRBV9	TRBJ2-1	-	TRBD1	TGTGCCAGCAGCCCCAGACAGGGGGGGGTTTACAATGAGCAGTTCTTC	CASSPRQGGVYNEQFF
TRBV6-1	TRBJ2-7	-	-	TGTGCCAGCAGTGGAGGCGGGACCGGAGGCTACGAGCAGTACTTC	CASSGGGTGGYEQYF
TRBV5-1	TRBJ2-5	-	-	TGCGCCAGCAGCTTGGCCGGGTTGTCAGAGACCCAATACTTC	CASSLAGLSETQYF
TRBV18	TRBJ2-2	-	-	TGTGCCAGCTCACCACAGACAGGGAGGACCGGGGAGCTGTTTTTT	CASSPQTGRTGELFF
TRBV5-5	TRBJ2-7	-	TRBD2	TGTGCCAGCAGCTTGTCTGCTAGCGGGGACGTCGAGCAGTACTTC	CASSLSASGDVEQYF
TRBV5-5	TRBJ1-6	-	-	TGTGCCAGCAGCTTGGCGGCGGGAACGAGCTCACCCCTCCACTTT	CASSLAAGTSSPLHF
TRBV18	TRBJ1-2	-	-	TGTGCCAGCTCACCACCCCTGGACAATAACTATGGCTACACCTTC	CASSPPLDNNYGYTF
TRBV7-9	TRBJ1-1	-	TRBD1	TGTGCCAGCAGCGTCCGGACAGGGTGGGGCACTGAAGCTTTCTTT	CASSVRTGWGTEAFF
TRBV18	TRBJ1-5	-	TRBD1	TGTGCCAGCTCACCAACTGGGACAGGGGTTTTCACCAATCAGCCCCAGCATTTT	CASSPTGTGVFTNQPQHF
TRBV19	TRBJ2-1	-	TRBD2	TGTGCCAGTAGTACGCCGCCCCTAGCGGGCCTGGATGAGCAGTTCTTC	CASSTPPLAGLDEQFF
TRBV4-3	TRBJ2-5	-	-	TGCGCCAGCAGCCAAGATCGGCACAGTCAAGAGACCCAGTACTTC	CASSQDRHSQETQYF
TRBV5-1	TRBJ2-1	once	TRBD2	TGCGCCAGCAGCTTGGTAGCGGGGGGCCTCTACAATGAGCAGTTCTTC	CASSLVAGGLYNEQFF
TRBV4-1	TRBJ2-7	-	TRBD1	TGCGCCAGCAGCCAAGTACTGGGGACAGGGGCCTTTTACGAGCAGTACTTC	CASSQVLGTGAFYEQYF
TRBV29-1	TRBJ1-1	-	-	TGCAGCGTTGAGAAGGGGGACACTGAAGCTTTCTTT	CSVEKGDTEAFF
TRBV2	TRBJ1-2	-	-	TGTGCCAGCAGTGAAGAGGCAGGGCTAGGGTATGGCTACACCTTC	CASSEEAGLGYGYTF
TRBV5-6	TRBJ1-2	-	TRBD1	TGTGCCAGCAGCTTCCGGGACAGGGTAGACGGCTACACCTTC	CASSFRDRVDGYTF
TRBV5-1	TRBJ1-2	-	TRBD1	TGCGCCAGCAGCTTGTCGGAACAGGGGTTTCGTGGCTACACCTTC	CASSLSEQGFRGYTF
TRBV5-4	TRBJ2-1	once	TRBD1	TGTGCCAGCAGCCCAAAGGACAGGCTTACCTACAATGAGCAGTTCTTC	CASSPKDRLTYNEQFF
TRBV5-4	TRBJ2-5	-	TRBD2	TGTGCCAGCAGCTTGGGTTTGGGCGGGACTAAAGAGACCCAGTACTTC	CASSLGLGGTKETQYF
TRBV19	TRBJ1-5	-	-	TGTGCCAGTAGTATCCCGCGGTTTTTGGTTCAGCCCCAGCATTTT	CASSIPRFLVQPQHF
TRBV28	TRBJ1-1	-	-	TGTGCCAGCCCCTCCGGGAGGGGAGAAGCTTTCTTT	CASPSGRGEAFF
TRBV6-5	TRBJ2-3	-	-	TGTGCCAGCAGTTACGACCTCTCCAGGTGGGATACGCAGTATTTT	CASSYDLSRWDTQYF
TRBV7-9	TRBJ2-2	-	TRBD2	TGTGCCAGCACTTTATCACGGGGGGGCCAAGGGGAGCTGTTTTTT	CASTLSRGGQGELFF
TRBV12-5	TRBJ2-3	-	-	TGTGCTAGTGGTTTGGACAGGATGAATACTATGGCAGATACGCAGTATTTT	CASGLDRMNTMADTQYF
TRBV5-1	TRBJ2-6	-	TRBD1	TGCGCCAGCAGCTTGGGCGCGGGACAGGGGGAGGCCAACGTCCTGACTTTC	CASSLGAGQGEANVLTF
TRBV5-1	TRBJ1-1	-	-	TGCGCCAGCAGCTTGGTTGGGGGGTCAGGCACTGAAGCTTTCTTT	CASSLVGGSGTEAFF
TRBV6-1	TRBJ1-2	-	TRBD1	TGTGCCAGCAGTGGCCGGACAGGGGACTATGGCTACACCTTC	CASSGRTGDYGYTF